This entry lists 22 T cell receptor beta chains sequenced from one sample in a study of blood T cell repertoires in COVID-19. Clones were sequenced by immunoSEQ multiplex PCR, and TCRdb holds only the in-frame ones, with some missing. Of about 210,000 clones listed, 83% are singletons. The sample consisted of peripheral blood. These receptors originate from a woman between 40 and 50 years old with active or convalescent COVID-19.

CDR3 residues: CSVVRQDLEAFF. In nucleotides, the CDR3 is TGCAGCGTTGTGCGACAAGACCTTGAAGCTTTCTTT. This chain uses TRBV29-1 with TRBJ1-1; D is unclear. Trimming removed 4 bases from V and 7 bases from J, with 13 bases in between. The CDR3 loop spans 12 amino acids. Germline CDR1 and CDR2: SQVTM and ANQGSEA.

The J gene is TRBJ2-1, the V gene TRBV4-3; TRBD1 might be the D (5 bases). Germline V gene sequence: CDR1 LGHNA, CDR2 YSLEER. V was pared by 4 bases and J by 6 bases, with 22 bases between. This CDR3 is 17 amino acids long. The CDR3 loop reads CASSRRSGQGFGNEQFF. The CDR3 bases are TGCGCCAGCAGCCGTCGATCCGGGCAGGGATTTGGCAATGAGCAGTTCTTC.

This clone was recorded a few times. The chain is built from TRBV15 and TRBJ1-2, with 7 bases matching TRBD1. V shed 3 bases, J shed 8 bases, and the junction held 6 bases outside the gene matches. CDR1 LNHNV and CDR2 YYDKDF come from the germline V gene (reference sequence). The CDR3 covers 13 residues. CDR3 bases: TGTGCCACCAGCAGTCCGGGACAGCGGGGCTACACCTTC. Translating gives CATSSPGQRGYTF.

This chain joins TRBV6-5 and TRBJ2-5; 7 bases are a match to TRBD1. The junction had 7 bases not matched to a gene; V was cut back by 11 bases and J by 4 bases. CDR3 size: 12 residues. Germline V gene sequence: CDR1 MNHEY, CDR2 SVGAGI. CDR3 DNA: TGTGCCGGAGGACAGGAGAGAGAGACCCAGTACTTC. It encodes CAGGQERETQYF.

This clone has more than one count but fewer than ten. The chain combines TRBV12-3 or TRBV12-4 with TRBJ1-3, with TRBD1 as a possible D gene (5 bases). The V end lost 6 bases, the J end lost 2 bases, and 8 bases lay between the germline ends. The CDR3 spans 13 residues. CDR3 residues: CASSLTAGNTIYF. CDR3 nucleotide sequence: TGTGCCAGCAGCCTGACAGCTGGAAACACCATATATTTT.

This chain links TRBV28 with TRBJ2-5; TRBD2 aligns across 9 bases. Germline lookup yields CDR1 MDHEN and CDR2 SYDVKM. CDR3 size: 13 residues. Trimming cost V 3 bases and J 7 bases; bases outside gene matches: 3. The CDR3 DNA is TGTGCCAGCAGTTTCCGCGGGGGGGGGACCCAGTACTTC. It codes for CASSFRGGGTQYF.

DNA for the CDR3: TGTGCCAGCAGCTTACCATGGGGAGGGGAGGCTGGGGCCAACGTCCTGACTTTC. As protein: CASSLPWGGEAGANVLTF. The chain is built from TRBV11-3 and TRBJ2-6, with TRBD2 matching over 7 bases. Germline trimming cut 2 bases from V and 2 bases from J; bases unmatched to any gene: 9. Germline V lookup: CDR1 SGHNT, CDR2 YENEEA. This CDR3 is 18 amino acids long.

The V and J genes are TRBV7-4 and TRBJ1-5, with TRBD1 as a possible D gene (5 bases). Between the trimmed V and J ends, which lost 7 bases and 4 bases, there was a span of 14 bases. This CDR3 is 14 amino acids long. Germline CDR1 and CDR2: SGHVT and SQSDAQ. CDR3 coding DNA: TGTGCCAGCACCTCAGGACACCCGAATCAGCCCCAGCATTTT. Protein: CASTSGHPNQPQHF.

The CDR3 nucleotides read TGTGCCAGCAGCTTAGGGGCAGGATTTTATGGCTACACCTTC. It is translated as CASSLGAGFYGYTF. The V and J genes are TRBV11-2 and TRBJ1-2; D not resolved. Germline-derived CDR1 and CDR2 are SGHAT and FQNNGV. V lost 1 base, J lost 5 bases, and 11 bases lay in between. The CDR3 length is 14 residues. Variable domain in full (rest from reference TRBV11-2 and TRBJ1-2): EAGVAQSPRYKIIEKRQSVAFWCNPISGHATLYWYQQILGQGPKLLIQFQNNGVVDDSQLPKDRFSAERLKGVDSTLKIQPAKLEDSAVYLCASSLGAGFYGYTFGSGTRLTVV.

The chain couples TRBV28 to TRBJ1-2; D gene unclear. V lost 6 bases and J lost 6, with 14 bases in between. The V gene's germline CDR1 is MDHEN and CDR2 SYDVKM. This CDR3 is built from 13 residues. The CDR3 DNA follows: TGTGCCAGCAGCCTCGGAGACCTAAATGGCTACACCTTC. Its translation is CASSLGDLNGYTF.

The chain carries TRBV28 and TRBJ1-3; D gene ambiguous. This CDR3 comprises 17 residues. V was shortened by 6 bases and J by 0 bases, with 18 bases between the two germline ends. CDR1 and CDR2 (germline): MDHEN, SYDVKM. CDR3 region: CASRPEGAGSSGNTIYF. The CDR3 coding sequence is TGTGCCAGCAGGCCCGAAGGAGCGGGCAGCTCTGGAAACACCATATATTTT.

This chain uses TRBV5-4 with TRBJ2-5; TRBD2 aligns across 8 bases. The CDR3 sequence is 15 residues long. The germline gives CDR1 SGHNT, CDR2 YYREEE (reference sequence). V gave up 0 bases and J gave up 2 bases; unmatched junction bases: 3. In DNA form, the CDR3 reads TGTGCCAGCAGCTTGGCCGGGAGGGGGCAAGAGACCCAGTACTTC. It encodes CASSLAGRGQETQYF.

CDR3 protein: CASRRDRATNEKLFF. The CDR3 bases are TGTGCCAGTCGCCGGGACAGGGCAACTAATGAAAAACTGTTTTTT. This chain joins TRBV19 and TRBJ1-4; 9 bases are shared with TRBD1. Germline CDR1 reads LNHDA; CDR2 reads SQIVND (reference sequence). CDR3 length: 15 amino acids. The trim removed 8 bases at V and 0 bases at J, leaving 4 bases unmatched.

The rearrangement links TRBV28 to TRBJ2-7; 7 positions agree with TRBD1. Trimming removed 6 bases from V and 4 bases from J; junction bases left unmatched: 9. The germline V gene encodes CDR1 MDHEN and CDR2 SYDVKM. The CDR3 runs to 14 residues. CDR3 sequence: CASSLRDSIYEQYF. The CDR3 DNA reads TGTGCCAGCAGCCTTAGGGACAGTATTTACGAGCAGTACTTC. The entire variable domain, with the rest obtained from reference TRBV28 and TRBJ2-7, is as follows: DVKVTQSSRYLVKRTGEKVFLECVQDMDHENMFWYRQDPGLGLRLIYFSYDVKMKEKGDIPEGYSVSREKKERFSLILESASTNQTSMYLCASSLRDSIYEQYFGPGTRLTVT.

This chain joins TRBV3-1 (or the pseudogene TRBV3-2) and TRBJ2-1; 8 bases are a match to TRBD2. V lost 4 bases to trimming and J lost 7 bases; unmatched junction nucleotides: 9. CDR3 length equals 15 residues. Germline-derived CDR1 and CDR2 are LGHDT and YNNKEL (reference sequence). Here the CDR3 reads CASSLLRGGPNEQFF. CDR3 coding DNA: TGTGCCAGCAGCCTCCTACGCGGGGGGCCTAATGAGCAGTTCTTC.

This chain uses TRBV7-8 with TRBJ1-6; 7 bases match TRBD1. With V trimmed by 6 bases and J by 10 bases, 9 bases remained unmatched. Per the germline V gene, CDR1 is SGHVS and CDR2 is FQNEAQ. The CDR3 runs 14 residues. The chain's CDR3 is CASRRDRGRSPLHF. As DNA, the CDR3 is TGTGCCAGCAGACGGGACAGAGGGAGGTCACCCCTCCACTTT.

The chain is built from TRBV18 and TRBJ1-3; a weak D match, TRBD1 (6 bases). Deletions cut 3 bases from V and 0 bases from J, with 12 bases between. The CDR3 consists of 16 residues. CDR1 is KGHSH, CDR2 LQKENI, per germline. CDR3 bases: TGTGCCAGCTCACCTGGACAGTTAGGCTCTGGAAACACCATATATTTT. It codes for CASSPGQLGSGNTIYF.

V and J are TRBV5-1 and TRBJ1-3; D might be TRBD1 (5 bases). The V and J ends lost 0 bases and 4 bases respectively, with 11 bases between them. The germline gives CDR1 SGHRS, CDR2 YFSETQ. The CDR3 is made up of 15 amino acids. CDR3 in DNA: TGCGCCAGCAGCTTGGCGGGGGAGTACGGAAACACCATATATTTT. Translating gives CASSLAGEYGNTIYF.

The chain couples TRBV30 to TRBJ1-2, with D unresolved. Germline V gene lookup returns CDR1 GTSNPN and CDR2 SVGIG (reference sequence). The ends were cut back, 0 bases at V and 8 bases at J, with 10 bases in the middle. This CDR3 is 12 amino acids long. This chain's CDR3 is CAWSVGELGYTF. CDR3 in DNA: TGTGCCTGGAGTGTAGGAGAATTAGGCTACACCTTC.

The table lists this clone with a few counts. The chain links TRBV7-9 to TRBJ1-6; D is ambiguous. The CDR3 loop spans 14 amino acids. Germline CDR1 SEHNR, CDR2 FQNEAQ (reference sequence). V was clipped by 1 base and J by 5 bases, with 6 bases between them. CDR3 amino acids: CASSLDQDNSPLHF. CDR3 DNA: TGTGCCAGCAGCTTAGACCAGGATAATTCACCCCTCCACTTT.

The chain joins TRBV3-1 (or the pseudogene TRBV3-2) to TRBJ2-1; TRBD2 agrees at 11 bases. The germline V gene has CDR1 LGHDT and CDR2 YNNKEL (reference sequence). The CDR3 is 17 residues long. The V segment lost 0 bases and the J segment 5 bases; nucleotides outside the gene matches: 6. The CDR3: CASSQDSLLAGDNEQFF. In DNA form, the CDR3 reads TGTGCCAGCAGCCAAGACAGCCTACTAGCGGGGGACAATGAGCAGTTCTTC.

The chain recombines TRBV24-1 with TRBJ2-1, with TRBD1 matching 8 bases. The CDR3 spans 16 residues. V was pared by 4 bases and J by 1 base, with 5 bases of the junction left unmatched. The germline gives CDR1 KGHDR, CDR2 SFDVKD. CDR3: CATSDVTGVSYNEQFF. The CDR3 bases are TGTGCCACCAGTGACGTGACAGGGGTGTCCTACAATGAGCAGTTCTTC.